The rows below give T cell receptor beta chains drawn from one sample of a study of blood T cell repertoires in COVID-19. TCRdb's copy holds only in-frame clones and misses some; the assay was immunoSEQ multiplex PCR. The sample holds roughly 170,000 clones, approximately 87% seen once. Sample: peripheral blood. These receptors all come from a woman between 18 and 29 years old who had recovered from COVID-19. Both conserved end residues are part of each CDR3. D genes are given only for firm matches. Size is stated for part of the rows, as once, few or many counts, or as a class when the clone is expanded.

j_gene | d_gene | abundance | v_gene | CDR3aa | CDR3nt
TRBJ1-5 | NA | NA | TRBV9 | CASSVDGGNQPQHF | TGTGCCAGCAGCGTAGACGGGGGTAATCAGCCCCAGCATTTT
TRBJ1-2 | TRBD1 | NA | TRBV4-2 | CASSLKGQGGYGYTF | TGTGCCAGCAGCCTAAAAGGACAGGGGGGATATGGCTACACCTTC
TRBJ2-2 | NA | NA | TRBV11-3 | CASSSNTGELFF | TGTGCCAGCAGCTCAAACACCGGGGAGCTGTTTTTT
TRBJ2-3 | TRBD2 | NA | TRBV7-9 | CASSAGLAGATDTQYF | TGTGCCAGCAGCGCCGGACTAGCGGGAGCCACAGATACGCAGTATTTT
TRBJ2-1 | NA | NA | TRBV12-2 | CASRLSGAYPREREYNEQFF | TGTGCAAGTCGCTTATCCGGGGCCTATCCGCGGGAAAGAGAGTACAATGAGCAGTTCTTC
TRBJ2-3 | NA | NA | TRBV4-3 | CASSLLARITDTQYF | TGCGCCAGCAGCCTATTAGCGCGAATCACAGATACGCAGTATTTT
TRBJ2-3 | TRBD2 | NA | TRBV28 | CASSFLAGGGDTQYF | TGTGCCAGCAGTTTTCTAGCGGGAGGCGGAGATACGCAGTATTTT
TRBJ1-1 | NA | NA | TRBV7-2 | CASSYLTENTEAFF | TGTGCCAGCAGCTACCTAACAGAGAACACTGAAGCTTTCTTT
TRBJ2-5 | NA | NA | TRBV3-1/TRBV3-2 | CASSLVAVQETQYF | TGTGCCAGCAGCCTAGTAGCGGTGCAAGAGACCCAGTACTTC
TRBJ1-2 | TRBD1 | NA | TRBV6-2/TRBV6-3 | CASSQKTGGADGYTF | TGTGCCAGCAGCCAAAAGACAGGGGGCGCAGATGGCTACACCTTC
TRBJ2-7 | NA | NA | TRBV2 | CASKVGGTLSYEQYF | TGTGCCAGCAAAGTGGGCGGGACCTTATCCTACGAGCAGTACTTC
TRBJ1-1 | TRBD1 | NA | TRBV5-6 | CASSPGQGVVAFF | TGTGCCAGCAGCCCCGGACAGGGCGTTGTAGCTTTCTTT
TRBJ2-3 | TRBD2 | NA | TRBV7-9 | CASSPAGLAGGQSTDTQYF | TGTGCCAGCAGCCCAGCGGGACTAGCGGGGGGGCAGAGCACAGATACGCAGTATTTT
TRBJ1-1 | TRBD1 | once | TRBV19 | CASLRDRGGGGEAFF | TGTGCCAGTCTCCGGGACAGAGGGGGTGGGGGTGAAGCTTTCTTT
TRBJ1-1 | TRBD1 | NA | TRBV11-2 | CASRPGQGYPEAFF | TGTGCCAGCAGACCGGGACAGGGATACCCTGAAGCTTTCTTT
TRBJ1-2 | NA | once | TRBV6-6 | CASSRQAGVNYGYTF | TGTGCCAGCAGTCGACAGGCCGGTGTCAACTATGGCTACACCTTC
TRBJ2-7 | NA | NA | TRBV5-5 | CASSLNSRTLTYEQYF | TGTGCCAGCAGCTTAAATTCTCGGACTCTCACCTACGAGCAGTACTTC
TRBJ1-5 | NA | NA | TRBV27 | CASSLRVTGNQPQHF | TGTGCCAGCAGCCTACGGGTAACAGGGAATCAGCCCCAGCATTTT
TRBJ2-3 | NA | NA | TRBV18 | CASSPWGRAVDTQYF | TGTGCCAGCTCACCATGGGGCAGGGCGGTAGATACGCAGTATTTT
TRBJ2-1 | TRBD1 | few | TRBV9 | CASSVVGTGDAKQFF | TGTGCCAGCAGCGTAGTAGGGACAGGGGACGCGAAGCAGTTCTTC